The 10 T cell receptor beta chains in this list originate from one sample, sequenced in a study of blood T cell repertoires in COVID-19. This table comes from immunoSEQ multiplex PCR, and its TCRdb copy is limited to in-frame clones, with some not included. The table has around 190,000 clones, approximately 82% seen once. The material sequenced was peripheral blood. The receptor set was obtained from a human donor in a cohort sampled during active COVID-19.

The chain is built from TRBV28 and TRBJ2-2, with D tentatively TRBD1 (6 bases). Between the trimmed V and J ends, which lost 7 bases and 7 bases, there was a span of 19 bases. There are 15 residues in the CDR3. Germline loops: CDR1 MDHEN, CDR2 SYDVKM. The CDR3 nucleotides are TGTGCCAGCAACCGAGCAGGGGATAGAGGCGGGGAGCTGTTTTTT. Its protein is CASNRAGDRGGELFF.

The chain couples TRBV5-1 to TRBJ2-1; 11 positions agree with TRBD2. The CDR3 is 17 amino acids. Looked up from germline, CDR1 is SGHRS and CDR2 is YFSETQ. Losses at the gene ends were 1 base for V and 3 bases for J; bases not matched to a gene: 6. CDR3 protein: CASSLRGLADLYNEQFF. The DNA of the CDR3 is TGCGCCAGCAGCTTGCGGGGACTAGCGGACCTCTACAATGAGCAGTTCTTC.

This chain joins TRBV19 and TRBJ2-3; 8 positions agree with TRBD2. Germline V CDR1 and CDR2: LNHDA, SQIVND (reference sequence). There are 16 residues in the CDR3. Unmatched junction bases numbered 8, after V lost 1 base and J lost 5 bases. The CDR3 region is CASSIVAGGRGDTQYF. The CDR3 DNA reads as TGTGCCAGTAGTATAGTGGCGGGAGGCAGGGGAGATACGCAGTATTTT.

This sequence joins TRBV3-1 (or the pseudogene TRBV3-2) and TRBJ2-7; 10 positions match TRBD1. CDR1 LGHDT and CDR2 YNNKEL come from the germline V gene (reference sequence). CDR3 length: 17 amino acids. V shed 2 bases and J 4 bases; nucleotides not matched to a gene: 11. CDR3 nucleotide sequence: TGTGCCAGCAGCCAACCCAGGCGGGACAGGGGAGTGTACGAGCAGTACTTC. Translated: CASSQPRRDRGVYEQYF.

This clone was observed many times. The J gene is TRBJ1-5, the V gene TRBV6-6, with a possible D match to TRBD1 (6 bases). The germline gives CDR1 MNHNY, CDR2 SVGAGI (reference sequence). V shed 4 bases and J shed 4 bases, with 11 bases lying between them. The CDR3 is 14 amino acids. CDR3 sequence: CASSSPDRNQPQHF. CDR3 DNA sequence: TGTGCCAGCAGTTCCCCGGACAGAAATCAGCCCCAGCATTTT.

CDR3 sequence: CASRLDRAARSEFF. CDR3 sequence (DNA): TGTGCCAGCAGACTTGACAGGGCAGCACGAAGCGAGTTCTTC. The chain has TRBV11-1 and TRBJ2-1; TRBD1 matches at 7 bases. The CDR3 runs to 14 residues. Losses at the gene ends were 6 bases for V and 14 bases for J; bases not matched to a gene: 16. CDR1 and CDR2 from the germline V gene are SGHAT and FQDESV (reference sequence).

V gene TRBV27 combines with J gene TRBJ2-7; no clear D gene. The V end lost 0 bases, the J end lost 5 bases, and 8 bases lay between the germline ends. Germline CDR1 reads MNHEY; CDR2 reads SMNVEV (reference sequence). This CDR3 region has 13 residues. The CDR3 region is CASSLSSVHEQYF. CDR3 in DNA: TGTGCCAGCAGTTTATCGTCCGTCCACGAGCAGTACTTC.

The V call is TRBV28, the J call TRBJ2-7; 7 positions match TRBD2. The CDR3 spans 15 residues. CDR1 and CDR2 from the germline V gene are MDHEN and SYDVKM. J was trimmed by 3 bases and V by 6 bases; bases with no gene match: 11. CDR3 loop: CASSFRRGELYEQYF. The CDR3 DNA follows: TGTGCCAGCAGCTTTAGACGGGGGGAACTCTACGAGCAGTACTTC.

The V call is TRBV5-4, the J call TRBJ2-5; 12 bases align to TRBD2. The trim removed 4 bases at V and 4 bases at J, leaving 14 bases unmatched. This CDR3 comprises 18 residues. Germline CDR1 SGHNT, CDR2 YYREEE (reference sequence). The CDR3 DNA reads TGTGCCAGCAGCCCCGGGGTCCTAGCGGGAGGGGCGGGAGAGACCCAGTACTTC. It translates to CASSPGVLAGGAGETQYF.

The chain joins TRBV9 to TRBJ1-2, with D perhaps TRBD1 (5 bases). Germline CDR1 and CDR2: SGDLS and YYNGEE. The CDR3 extends over 14 amino acids. V dropped 0 bases and J dropped 4 bases, with 10 bases sitting between them. CDR3 region: CASSVGGGVYGYTF. The CDR3 coding sequence is TGTGCCAGCAGCGTAGGTGGAGGGGTCTATGGCTACACCTTC.